A single sample is the source of the 10 T cell receptor beta chains below, sequenced in a study of cytotoxic CD8 clonotypes in ibrutinib-treated CLL. The data were produced by immunoSEQ multiplex PCR, yet TCRdb's version contains in-frame clones alone and is incomplete. The sample carries around 130,000 clones, roughly 84% recorded once. This material consisted of PBMCs, taken after 24 months of ibrutinib treatment. The receptor source for this set is a human donor with chronic lymphocytic leukemia.

The chain links TRBV4-1 to TRBJ1-1, with no clear D. Germline V CDR1 and CDR2: MGHRA, YSYEKL. This CDR3 is 14 amino acids long. Trimming cost V 1 base and J 0 bases, with 6 bases left between them. The CDR3 nucleotides are TGCGCCAGCAGCCAAGGGCGGGTGAACACTGAAGCTTTCTTT. As protein: CASSQGRVNTEAFF.

The chain combines TRBV6-1 with TRBJ1-5; D is perhaps TRBD1 (5 bases). CDR3 length: 14 amino acids. CDR1 is MNHNS and CDR2 is SASEGT in the germline V gene. Deletions cut 6 bases from V and 3 bases from J, with 12 bases between. CDR3 sequence (DNA): TGTGCCAGCAGCGAGACAGAGGCCAATCAGCCCCAGCATTTT. It translates to CASSETEANQPQHF.

This chain uses TRBV29-1 with TRBJ2-7; possible D gene TRBD1, 6 bases. Per germline, CDR1 SQVTM and CDR2 ANQGSEA. The V gene lost 4 bases and the J gene lost 4 bases, with 11 bases spanning the gap. There are 12 residues in the CDR3. Here the CDR3 reads CSVGGRGYEQYF. CDR3 in DNA: TGCAGCGTTGGGGGCAGGGGTTACGAGCAGTACTTC.

This clone was counted a few times. The chain joins TRBV6-4 to TRBJ2-7; TRBD2 aligns across 9 bases. V lost 9 bases, J lost 1 base, and 16 bases stayed unmatched. The CDR3 runs 17 residues. From germline, CDR1 is MRHNA and CDR2 SNTAGT. The DNA of the CDR3 is TGTGCCAGTCCGGTTTATTTAGCGGGGGCCTATTCCTACGAGCAGTACTTC. This gives the protein CASPVYLAGAYSYEQYF.

This chain uses TRBV5-1 with TRBJ2-5, with TRBD2 as a possible D gene (6 bases). This CDR3 region has 14 residues. The ends were cut back, 0 bases at V and 1 base at J, with 7 bases in the middle. Germline assignment: CDR1 SGHRS and CDR2 YFSETQ. CDR3 loop: CASSLGDFQETQYF. For the CDR3, the DNA is TGCGCCAGCAGCTTGGGGGACTTCCAAGAGACCCAGTACTTC. The entire variable domain, with the rest obtained from reference TRBV5-1 and TRBJ2-5, is as follows: KAGVTQTPRYLIKTRGQQVTLSCSPISGHRSVSWYQQTPGQGLQFLFEYFSETQRNKGNFPGRFSGRQFSNSRSEMNVSTLELGDSALYLCASSLGDFQETQYFGPGTRLLVL.

Notes on this clone: The sample holds other DNA sequences that translate to the same CDR3. The rearrangement joins TRBV27 to TRBJ1-5, with D unresolved. The CDR3 runs 14 residues. Trimming removed 4 bases at V and 2 bases at J, with 9 bases between. From germline, CDR1 is MNHEY and CDR2 SMNVEV (reference sequence). CDR3 residues: CASSSPGRNQPQHF. DNA of the CDR3: TGTGCCAGCAGTTCCCCTGGTCGCAATCAGCCCCAGCATTTT.

V usage is TRBV5-1 and J usage is TRBJ2-1; 7 bases agree with TRBD2. Losses at the gene ends were 3 bases for V and 3 bases for J; bases not matched to a gene: 3. The CDR3 loop spans 14 amino acids. Per germline, CDR1 SGHRS and CDR2 YFSETQ. The CDR3 DNA is TGCGCCAGCAGCTGGGGGGGAGTCTACAATGAGCAGTTCTTC. This codes for CASSWGGVYNEQFF.

The V and J genes are TRBV7-9 and TRBJ2-5; a possible D gene is TRBD1 (6 bases). The DNA end lines up better with TRBJ2-7; the J call may be wrong. The CDR3 consists of 17 residues. Germline V gene sequence: CDR1 SEHNR, CDR2 FQNEAQ (reference sequence). This CDR3 is CASSSHRRRPKGDEQYF. CDR3 bases: TGTGCCAGCAGCTCCCACCGACGGAGACCAAAGGGGGACGAGCAGTACTTC.

The J gene is TRBJ2-7, the V gene TRBV5-5; D uncertain. Trimming took 2 bases from V and 3 from J, leaving 12 bases between them. Germline V gene sequence: CDR1 SGHKS, CDR2 YYEKEE (reference sequence). The CDR3 length is 14 residues. The CDR3 is CASSLVGKIYEQYF. The CDR3 DNA follows: TGTGCCAGCAGCTTAGTGGGCAAAATCTACGAGCAGTACTTC.

This clone was observed a few times. The V gene is TRBV7-9, the J gene TRBJ1-4; maybe TRBD1 (6 bases). V was shortened by 5 bases and J by 7 bases, with 14 bases between the two germline ends. Germline CDR1 reads SEHNR; CDR2 reads FQNEAQ (reference sequence). The length of the CDR3 is 14 residues. As DNA, the CDR3 is TGTGCCAGCAGCCCTCAGGGGCAATCTGAAAAACTGTTTTTT. It yields the protein CASSPQGQSEKLFF.